These T cell receptor beta chains were read from a single sample in a study of T cell repertoires in cytomegalovirus infection. One entry per CDR3 protein results from TCRdb running MiXCR on the reads. The sample lists 750,000 to 950,000 distinct CDR3 sequences; just under 30% were seen once. Which antigens these TCRs recognize remains unknown. The specimen comprised cultured CD8+ T cells from PBMCs, sampled from culture after CMV antigen stimulation. All receptors come from a human donor in good health (CMV status not recorded). Some clones in this sample may be carry-over from other donors' samples. Both conserved end residues are part of each CDR3. Each record gives: clone size, J gene, V gene, D gene, CDR3 protein, CDR3 DNA. A D gene is named only where the DNA matches it firmly. Only part of the rows carry a size: once, few, many, or a class if the clone is expanded.

clone_size: .
j_call: TRBJ1-2
v_call: TRBV7-6
d_call: .
cdr3_aa: CASSWMEGEGYGYTF
cdr3_nt: TGTGCCAGCAGCTGGATGGAGGGGGAGGGCTATGGCTACACCTTC

clone_size: .
j_call: TRBJ2-7
v_call: TRBV6-1
d_call: .
cdr3_aa: CASSDTGMSSYEQYF
cdr3_nt: TGTGCCAGCAGTGATACGGGGATGAGCTCCTACGAGCAGTACTTC

clone_size: .
j_call: TRBJ1-2
v_call: TRBV27
d_call: TRBD1
cdr3_aa: CASTLSGTDLIGHYGYTF
cdr3_nt: TGTGCCAGCACCCTATCAGGGACAGACCTGATCGGGCACTATGGCTACACCTTC

clone_size: few
j_call: TRBJ1-2
v_call: TRBV5-5
d_call: .
cdr3_aa: CASSPPSLPSDGYTF
cdr3_nt: TGTGCCAGCAGCCCTCCGTCACTGCCATCTGATGGCTACACCTTC

clone_size: few
j_call: TRBJ1-4
v_call: TRBV27
d_call: .
cdr3_aa: CASSFSGVHATNEKLFF
cdr3_nt: TGTGCCAGCAGTTTTAGTGGGGTGCATGCAACTAATGAAAAACTGTTTTTT

clone_size: .
j_call: TRBJ2-1
v_call: TRBV12-3/TRBV12-4
d_call: .
cdr3_aa: CASSLLTDSYNEQFF
cdr3_nt: TGTGCCAGCAGTTTACTGACAGACTCCTACAATGAGCAGTTCTTC

clone_size: few
j_call: TRBJ2-1
v_call: TRBV5-5
d_call: .
cdr3_aa: CASSLRDPPRGNEQFF
cdr3_nt: TGTGCCAGCAGCCTCCGGGACCCGCCACGCGGCAATGAGCAGTTCTTC

clone_size: few
j_call: TRBJ2-5
v_call: TRBV15
d_call: .
cdr3_aa: CATSRDNWGEETQYF
cdr3_nt: TGTGCCACCAGCAGAGATAATTGGGGAGAGGAGACCCAGTACTTC

clone_size: few
j_call: TRBJ1-1
v_call: TRBV4-3
d_call: TRBD1
cdr3_aa: CASSHLQGGDRGLNTEAFF
cdr3_nt: TGCGCCAGCAGCCACCTACAAGGGGGGGACAGGGGCTTGAACACTGAAGCTTTCTTT

clone_size: many
j_call: TRBJ1-6
v_call: TRBV7-2
d_call: .
cdr3_aa: CASSLDNLSPLHF
cdr3_nt: TGTGCCAGCAGCTTAGACAATCTTTCACCCCTCCACTTT

clone_size: many
j_call: TRBJ1-1
v_call: TRBV7-9
d_call: .
cdr3_aa: CASSFEGGVLWTEAFF
cdr3_nt: TGTGCCAGCAGCTTCGAAGGGGGAGTATTGTGGACTGAAGCTTTCTTT

clone_size: .
j_call: TRBJ1-5
v_call: TRBV19
d_call: .
cdr3_aa: CASSIRGENQPQHF
cdr3_nt: TGTGCCAGTAGTATCAGGGGAGAGAATCAGCCCCAGCATTTT

clone_size: .
j_call: TRBJ2-7
v_call: TRBV11-3
d_call: .
cdr3_aa: CASRLGGRRGSYEQYF
cdr3_nt: TGTGCCAGCAGATTAGGAGGGAGACGTGGGAGCTACGAGCAGTACTTC

clone_size: .
j_call: TRBJ1-2
v_call: TRBV29-1
d_call: .
cdr3_aa: CSVVFQGNYGYTF
cdr3_nt: TGCAGCGTTGTATTCCAGGGAAACTATGGCTACACCTTC

clone_size: .
j_call: TRBJ1-1
v_call: TRBV6-5
d_call: .
cdr3_aa: CASAWASLQVNTEAFF
cdr3_nt: TGTGCCAGCGCCTGGGCGTCTTTACAGGTGAACACTGAAGCTTTCTTT

clone_size: .
j_call: TRBJ2-7
v_call: TRBV9
d_call: TRBD2
cdr3_aa: CASSPRLAGGLEQYF
cdr3_nt: TGTGCCAGCAGCCCAAGACTAGCGGGGGGGCTCGAGCAGTACTTC

clone_size: .
j_call: TRBJ2-1
v_call: TRBV5-1
d_call: TRBD2
cdr3_aa: CASSLRASGGPRRREQFF
cdr3_nt: TGCGCCAGCAGCTTGCGGGCTAGCGGGGGGCCGAGGCGACGCGAGCAGTTCTTC

clone_size: few
j_call: TRBJ2-7
v_call: TRBV6-5
d_call: .
cdr3_aa: CASSYSVRRLGSSYEQYF
cdr3_nt: TGTGCCAGCAGTTACTCGGTCAGGAGGCTTGGGAGTTCCTACGAGCAGTACTTC

clone_size: .
j_call: TRBJ2-5
v_call: TRBV15
d_call: .
cdr3_aa: CATSRGGLQETQYF
cdr3_nt: TGTGCCACCAGCAGAGGGGGATTACAAGAGACCCAGTACTTC

clone_size: few
j_call: TRBJ1-1
v_call: TRBV9
d_call: .
cdr3_aa: CASSLSQQGIPEAFF
cdr3_nt: TGTGCCAGCAGCCTCTCCCAACAGGGTATCCCTGAAGCTTTCTTT

clone_size: few
j_call: TRBJ2-1
v_call: TRBV12-3/TRBV12-4
d_call: .
cdr3_aa: CASSSSGHNRYNEQFF
cdr3_nt: TGTGCCAGCAGTTCCAGCGGGCACAACCGATACAATGAGCAGTTCTTC

clone_size: .
j_call: TRBJ2-1
v_call: TRBV15
d_call: .
cdr3_aa: CVTSRGLYNEQFF
cdr3_nt: TGTGTCACCAGCAGAGGCCTGTACAATGAGCAGTTCTTC

clone_size: few
j_call: TRBJ2-2
v_call: TRBV19
d_call: .
cdr3_aa: CASSIGGQFTGELFF
cdr3_nt: TGTGCCAGTAGTATCGGGGGTCAGTTCACCGGGGAGCTGTTTTTT

clone_size: few
j_call: TRBJ1-2
v_call: TRBV6-5
d_call: .
cdr3_aa: CASRPGQSLFLTYGYTF
cdr3_nt: TGTGCCAGCAGACCCGGACAGTCGCTTTTCTTAACCTATGGCTACACCTTC

clone_size: .
j_call: TRBJ1-2
v_call: TRBV27
d_call: TRBD1
cdr3_aa: CASSLEFRGDSYGYTF
cdr3_nt: TGTGCCAGCAGTTTAGAGTTCCGAGGGGACAGCTATGGCTACACCTTC

clone_size: many
j_call: TRBJ1-4
v_call: TRBV27
d_call: .
cdr3_aa: CASSSTGFATNEKLFF
cdr3_nt: TGTGCCAGCAGTTCTACAGGTTTTGCAACTAATGAAAAACTGTTTTTT

clone_size: .
j_call: TRBJ1-2
v_call: TRBV4-1
d_call: TRBD1
cdr3_aa: CASSHPRDSVYGYTF
cdr3_nt: TGCGCCAGCAGCCACCCCAGGGACAGCGTCTATGGCTACACCTTC

clone_size: .
j_call: TRBJ1-5
v_call: TRBV7-9
d_call: .
cdr3_aa: CASSLVDGASNQPQHF
cdr3_nt: TGTGCCAGCAGCTTAGTAGATGGGGCGAGCAATCAGCCCCAGCATTTT

clone_size: many
j_call: TRBJ2-5
v_call: TRBV6-1
d_call: TRBD1
cdr3_aa: CASSSGTGVETQYF
cdr3_nt: TGTGCCAGCAGTTCCGGGACAGGGGTGGAGACCCAGTACTTC

clone_size: few
j_call: TRBJ2-3
v_call: TRBV6-5
d_call: TRBD1
cdr3_aa: CASSYSGQGPDTQYF
cdr3_nt: TGTGCCAGCAGTTACTCCGGACAGGGACCAGATACGCAGTATTTT

clone_size: .
j_call: TRBJ1-5
v_call: TRBV27
d_call: TRBD1
cdr3_aa: CARTEGQGGQPQHF
cdr3_nt: TGTGCCAGAACCGAGGGACAGGGTGGTCAGCCCCAGCATTTT

clone_size: .
j_call: TRBJ1-1
v_call: TRBV4-1
d_call: .
cdr3_aa: CASSHHTGGNTEAFF
cdr3_nt: TGCGCCAGCAGCCACCATACCGGGGGGAACACTGAAGCTTTCTTT

clone_size: .
j_call: TRBJ2-7
v_call: TRBV20-1
d_call: .
cdr3_aa: CSARAIVTTYEQYF
cdr3_nt: TGCAGTGCTAGAGCAATCGTCACTACCTACGAGCAGTACTTC

clone_size: .
j_call: TRBJ2-2
v_call: TRBV5-5
d_call: TRBD1
cdr3_aa: CASSLGTATLDTGELFF
cdr3_nt: TGTGCCAGCAGCCTTGGGACAGCCACCTTAGACACCGGGGAGCTGTTTTTT

clone_size: .
j_call: TRBJ2-1
v_call: TRBV5-1
d_call: .
cdr3_aa: CASSRSRNGDLYYNEQFF
cdr3_nt: TGCGCCAGCTCGAGATCCCGGAACGGCGACCTCTATTACAATGAGCAGTTCTTC

clone_size: few
j_call: TRBJ2-1
v_call: TRBV19
d_call: TRBD2
cdr3_aa: CASSTGKRGGNNEQFF
cdr3_nt: TGTGCCAGTAGTACCGGGAAGCGGGGGGGCAACAATGAGCAGTTCTTC

clone_size: .
j_call: TRBJ1-2
v_call: TRBV7-8
d_call: .
cdr3_aa: CASSLERGAYYGYTF
cdr3_nt: TGTGCCAGCAGCTTAGAAAGGGGAGCATACTATGGCTACACCTTC

clone_size: .
j_call: TRBJ2-6
v_call: TRBV7-8
d_call: .
cdr3_aa: CASIRNSGANVLTF
cdr3_nt: TGTGCCAGCATAAGAAACTCTGGGGCCAACGTCCTGACTTTC

clone_size: many
j_call: TRBJ2-1
v_call: TRBV7-2
d_call: .
cdr3_aa: CASSLAGAFNEQFF
cdr3_nt: TGTGCCAGCAGCTTAGCTGGGGCTTTTAATGAGCAGTTCTTC

clone_size: few
j_call: TRBJ2-5
v_call: TRBV2
d_call: TRBD2
cdr3_aa: CASSETSGRLRQETQYF
cdr3_nt: TGTGCCAGCAGCGAGACTAGCGGCCGACTCCGCCAAGAGACCCAGTACTTC

clone_size: few
j_call: TRBJ1-5
v_call: TRBV6-2/TRBV6-3
d_call: .
cdr3_aa: CASSYSRQGSNQPQHF
cdr3_nt: TGTGCCAGCAGTTACTCGAGGCAGGGGAGCAATCAGCCCCAGCATTTT

clone_size: many
j_call: TRBJ2-3
v_call: TRBV7-6
d_call: TRBD2
cdr3_aa: CASSSRTSGETSTDTQYF
cdr3_nt: TGTGCCAGCAGCTCCCGGACTAGCGGGGAAACTAGCACAGATACGCAGTATTTT

clone_size: .
j_call: TRBJ2-7
v_call: TRBV5-1
d_call: .
cdr3_aa: CASSGGSGAYEQYF
cdr3_nt: TGCGCCAGCAGCGGTGGGAGTGGGGCCTACGAGCAGTACTTC

clone_size: .
j_call: TRBJ1-5
v_call: TRBV27
d_call: .
cdr3_aa: CASKPGNNQPQHF
cdr3_nt: TGTGCCAGCAAGCCAGGGAACAATCAGCCCCAGCATTTT

clone_size: .
j_call: TRBJ2-1
v_call: TRBV7-6
d_call: TRBD1
cdr3_aa: CASSRNRGSDNEQFF
cdr3_nt: TGTGCCAGCAGCCGGAACAGGGGGAGCGACAATGAGCAGTTCTTC

clone_size: few
j_call: TRBJ1-4
v_call: TRBV5-6
d_call: .
cdr3_aa: CASSLSQRTATNEKLFF
cdr3_nt: TGTGCCAGCAGCTTATCTCAGCGAACTGCAACTAATGAAAAACTGTTTTTT

clone_size: many
j_call: TRBJ2-7
v_call: TRBV7-2
d_call: TRBD2
cdr3_aa: CASSLVAGGQYEQYF
cdr3_nt: TGTGCCAGCAGCTTAGTTGCGGGGGGGCAGTACGAGCAGTACTTC

clone_size: few
j_call: TRBJ2-2
v_call: TRBV7-3
d_call: .
cdr3_aa: CASSPVLKGEGGELFF
cdr3_nt: TGTGCCAGCAGCCCCGTCCTGAAGGGGGAAGGCGGGGAGCTGTTTTTT

clone_size: many
j_call: TRBJ1-5
v_call: TRBV7-6
d_call: TRBD1
cdr3_aa: CASSDRGANQPQHF
cdr3_nt: TGTGCCAGCAGCGACAGGGGCGCGAATCAGCCCCAGCATTTT

clone_size: .
j_call: TRBJ1-1
v_call: TRBV5-5
d_call: TRBD1
cdr3_aa: CASSAQGQIDTEAFF
cdr3_nt: TGTGCCAGCAGCGCCCAGGGACAGATCGACACTGAAGCTTTCTTT

clone_size: .
j_call: TRBJ1-2
v_call: TRBV20-1
d_call: TRBD1
cdr3_aa: CSARRTGEYGYTF
cdr3_nt: TGCAGTGCTAGAAGGACAGGAGAATATGGCTACACCTTC